The present TCR beta chain was sequenced within a study of beta chain features in type 1 diabetes. Broader study findings: All four CD4+ subsets from Type 1 diabetes patients carried moderately but significantly shorter TCRB CDR3s.

Sort purity for all populations was recorded as exceeding 98%. This clone was counted a few times. Its antigen is undetermined. Sequencing targeted expressed TCRB transcripts, as all isolated RNA had been reverse transcribed. Repertoires were generated with immunoSEQ multiplex PCR, while TCRdb's copy carries only in-frame clones and drops some. The sample records about 170,000 clones, roughly 7.1% being singletons. The germline V gene encodes CDR1 SGHRS and CDR2 YFSETQ. Trimming removed 3 bases from V and 6 bases from J, with 14 bases in between. CDR3 length: 14 residues. The sequence came from a woman aged 40 to 50 with type 1 diabetes. J is TRBJ2-3 and V is TRBV5-1; D not certain. Specimen: central memory CD4+ T cells from blood. CDR3 in DNA: TGCGCCAGCAGCTCGCAGATAATTCAGGATACGCAGTATTTT. This codes for CASSSQIIQDTQYF.